The entry below describes one T cell receptor (beta chain). The antigen remains unidentified. Using quantitative 5'-RACE with molecular barcodes, the authors made TCR beta libraries. TCRdb reprocessed the 5' RACE reads with MiXCR, giving one entry per CDR3 protein. The sample holds around 540,000 distinct CDR3 sequences, approximately 12% seen once. V was shortened by 4 bases and J by 0 bases, with 10 bases between the two germline ends. This CDR3 contains 14 residues. This entry is derived from a study of CD8 T cells in ankylosing spondylitis. Study observations and caveats: Seemingly characteristic of ankylosing spondylitis blood was a TCR beta motif consisting of fewer than 10 highly homologous variants. Reportedly, matched ankylosing spondylitis synovial fluid was significantly enriched for disease-linked clones.

Sample: blood, either unsorted or a sorted T cell fraction (not recorded which). This chain links TRBV12-3 or TRBV12-4 with TRBJ2-7; tentative D call: TRBD2 (6 bases). The TCR originated in a male donor with ankylosing spondylitis. The CDR3 DNA follows: TGTGCCAGCAGTTGGGCTAGCGACTCCTACGAGCAGTACTTC. Residues: CASSWASDSYEQYF.